One sample yielded the 20 T cell receptor beta chains listed below, sequenced in a study of blood T cell repertoires in COVID-19. Generated by immunoSEQ multiplex PCR, the TCRdb table keeps only in-frame clones and is missing some. The sample carries approximately 400,000 clones, more than 65% recorded once. Sequencing was done on a sample of peripheral blood. The receptors come from a human donor with acute or convalescent COVID-19. The donor label of this sample is uncertain.

J is TRBJ2-3 and V is TRBV18; 11 bases are shared with TRBD2. The CDR3 has 16 amino acids. CDR1 and CDR2 (germline): KGHSH, LQKENI. Trimming removed 6 bases from V and 0 bases from J; junction bases left unmatched: 5. CDR3 sequence: CASSRGLAGSTDTQYF. In DNA, the CDR3 is TGTGCCAGCTCCCGAGGACTAGCGGGTAGCACAGATACGCAGTATTTT.

Here the CDR3 reads CASSLDGRGNEKLFF. DNA of the CDR3: TGTGCCAGCAGCTTAGACGGCAGGGGAAATGAAAAACTGTTTTTT. The J gene is TRBJ1-4, the V gene TRBV7-9, with D perhaps TRBD1 (6 bases). The V and J ends lost 1 base and 5 bases respectively, with 11 bases between them. The CDR3 loop spans 15 amino acids. Germline assignment: CDR1 SEHNR and CDR2 FQNEAQ (reference sequence).

The chain joins TRBV6-2 or TRBV6-3 to TRBJ1-2, with D possibly matching TRBD1 (6 bases). The CDR3 sequence is 13 residues long. The germline V gene encodes CDR1 MNHEY and CDR2 SVGEGT. Trimming shortened V by 0 bases and J by 6 bases, and 8 bases separated the two germline ends. The CDR3 here is CASSYSSGDGYTF. The CDR3 nucleotides read TGTGCCAGCAGTTACTCGTCAGGGGATGGCTACACCTTC.

The chain joins TRBV10-1 to TRBJ2-1, with TRBD2 matching 10 bases. The CDR3 spans 15 residues. Germline V gene data show CDR1 as WNHNN and CDR2 as SYGVQD (reference sequence). Germline trimming cut 6 bases from V and 6 bases from J; bases unmatched to any gene: 8. CDR3 loop: CASSARAGGFNEQFF. CDR3 sequence (DNA): TGCGCCAGCAGCGCGCGAGCGGGAGGGTTCAATGAGCAGTTCTTC.

Concerning this clone itself: Being one base from a much bigger clone, this may be a read error. This specimen includes other DNA sequences encoding the same CDR3. The rearrangement uses TRBV3-1 (or the pseudogene TRBV3-2) and TRBJ1-2, with 9 nucleotides matching TRBD1. The CDR3 has 14 residues. The germline CDR1 and CDR2 sequences are LGHDT and YNNKEL (reference sequence). Losses at the gene ends were 4 bases for V and 5 bases for J; bases not matched to a gene: 5. As DNA, the CDR3 is TGTGCCAGCAGCCCCGGGACAGGGCGGTATGGCTACACCTTC. Its protein is CASSPGTGRYGYTF.

The J gene is TRBJ2-1, the V gene TRBV3-1 (or the pseudogene TRBV3-2); 12 bases match TRBD2. V lost 10 bases and J lost 10; bases outside the gene matches: 11. This CDR3 contains 14 residues. From germline, CDR1 is LGHDT and CDR2 YNNKEL (reference sequence). The DNA for the CDR3 is TGTGCCAACAGACCAAGACTAGCGGGAGTGGAGCAGTTCTTC. This codes for CANRPRLAGVEQFF.

The chain has TRBV5-1 and TRBJ1-1, with D possibly TRBD1 on 6 matching bases. Germline CDR1 and CDR2: SGHRS and YFSETQ. V dropped 2 bases and J dropped 9 bases, with 14 bases sitting between them. There are 13 residues in the CDR3. The CDR3 DNA reads as TGCGCCAGCAGCTTCGATACAGGGCCGCAAGCTTTCTTT. Encoded protein: CASSFDTGPQAFF. The whole variable domain, remainder taken from reference TRBV5-1 and TRBJ1-1, is KAGVTQTPRYLIKTRGQQVTLSCSPISGHRSVSWYQQTPGQGLQFLFEYFSETQRNKGNFPGRFSGRQFSNSRSEMNVSTLELGDSALYLCASSFDTGPQAFFGQGTRLTVV.

V and J are TRBV7-2 and TRBJ1-1, with D possibly TRBD1 on 6 matching bases. The CDR3 consists of 14 residues. V was pared by 5 bases and J by 0 bases, with 10 bases between. Germline CDR1 reads SGHTA; CDR2 reads FQGNSA. The CDR3 region is CASSPDRLNTEAFF. As DNA, the CDR3 is TGTGCCAGCAGCCCGGACAGATTGAACACTGAAGCTTTCTTT.

This chain uses TRBV7-9 with TRBJ1-5; 8 bases fit TRBD1. Trimming removed 4 bases from V and 3 bases from J; junction bases left unmatched: 17. The CDR3 loop spans 19 amino acids. CDR1 and CDR2 from the germline V gene are SEHNR and FQNEAQ (reference sequence). The CDR3 DNA reads TGTGCCAGCAGCTCCGAGAGGGGCAGGGGGCTGGAGGACAATCAGCCCCAGCATTTT. Amino acids: CASSSERGRGLEDNQPQHF.

Details on this clone: The sample holds other DNA sequences that translate to the same CDR3. J is TRBJ1-3 and V is TRBV3-1 (or the pseudogene TRBV3-2); 7 bases fit TRBD1. The length of the CDR3 is 14 residues. V was pared by 6 bases and J by 4 bases, with 6 bases of the junction left unmatched. Germline assignment: CDR1 LGHDT and CDR2 YNNKEL (reference sequence). CDR3 DNA sequence: TGTGCCAGCAGTCGCAGGGGGTCCGGAAACACCATATATTTT. It encodes CASSRRGSGNTIYF.

V and J are TRBV6-5 and TRBJ2-1; tentative D call: TRBD1 (5 bases). Germline V gives CDR1 MNHEY, CDR2 SVGAGI. The CDR3 length is 12 residues. The V end was cut by 7 bases, the J end by 12 bases, with 16 bases between. CDR3 bases: TGTGCCAGCACGGACATACAACTACGGCAGTTCTTC. It is translated as CASTDIQLRQFF.

This clone was counted once. V usage is TRBV3-1 (or the pseudogene TRBV3-2) and J usage is TRBJ1-1; D not resolved. The germline gives CDR1 LGHDT, CDR2 YNNKEL (reference sequence). Trimming shortened V by 10 bases and J by 5 bases, and 14 bases separated the two germline ends. The CDR3 is 12 residues long. Here the CDR3 reads CATSRSRTEAFF. The CDR3 nucleotides are TGTGCCACCTCTAGGTCACGGACTGAAGCTTTCTTT.

The gene calls are TRBV28 and TRBJ1-4; D perhaps matches TRBD1 (6 bases). The CDR3 has 14 amino acids. Germline V CDR1 and CDR2: MDHEN, SYDVKM. V was trimmed by 2 bases and J by 4 bases, leaving 8 bases between them. DNA of the CDR3: TGTGCCAGCAGTTTAAGACAGGTTAATGAAAAACTGTTTTTT. Translated: CASSLRQVNEKLFF.

Details on this clone: Other DNA variants within this sample encode the same CDR3. This rearrangement joins TRBV9 to TRBJ2-2; D is uncertain. V lost 2 bases and J 4 bases, leaving 3 bases between the germline ends. Looked up from germline, CDR1 is SGDLS and CDR2 is YYNGEE. The CDR3 is 12 amino acids. The CDR3 coding sequence is TGTGCCAGCAGCGTCTTCACCGGGGAGCTGTTTTTT. The encoded protein is CASSVFTGELFF.

The chain links TRBV7-8 to TRBJ1-6; TRBD1 matches 7 bases. V shed 5 bases and J 9 bases; nucleotides not matched to a gene: 13. Germline assignment: CDR1 SGHVS and CDR2 FQNEAQ. This CDR3 region has 16 residues. The CDR3 is CASSPEGGLLFSPLHF. The CDR3 DNA reads TGTGCCAGCAGCCCTGAAGGGGGCTTACTTTTTTCACCCCTCCACTTT. The full variable domain, in which reference TRBV7-8 and TRBJ1-6 provide the parts outside the CDR3, is GAGVSQSPRYKVAKRGQDVALRCDPISGHVSLFWYQQALGQGPEFLTYFQNEAQLDKSGLPSDRFFAERPEGSVSTLKIQRTQQEDSAVYLCASSPEGGLLFSPLHFGNGTRLTVT.

The genes are TRBV5-4 and TRBJ1-2; 10 bases map to TRBD1. Germline V gene data show CDR1 as SGHNT and CDR2 as YYREEE (reference sequence). The CDR3 extends over 15 amino acids. The ends lost 3 bases at V and 5 bases at J; junction bases unmatched: 7. CDR3 sequence reads: CASSYAGTGAYGYTF. CDR3 nucleotide sequence: TGTGCCAGCAGCTACGCCGGGACAGGGGCATATGGCTACACCTTC.

The gene calls are TRBV6-1 and TRBJ1-1, with a tentative D call TRBD1 (5 bases). CDR3 length equals 14 residues. With 3 bases removed from V and 4 bases from J, the gap between germline ends came to 12 bases. The germline V gene has CDR1 MNHNS and CDR2 SASEGT. The CDR3 DNA reads as TGTGCCAGCAGTGATGACAGACCGGTCACTGAAGCTTTCTTT. This sequence encodes CASSDDRPVTEAFF.

The chain couples TRBV6-6 to TRBJ1-6; TRBD1 is a possible D gene (5 bases). In germline, CDR1 is MNHNY, CDR2 SVGAGI (reference sequence). The ends were cut back, 0 bases at V and 8 bases at J, with 11 bases in the middle. The CDR3 has 15 amino acids. Here the CDR3 DNA reads TGTGCCAGCAGTTACTCGGAGGGCAGGGATTCACCCCTCCACTTT. Its translation: CASSYSEGRDSPLHF.

The J gene is TRBJ2-7, the V gene TRBV5-6, with D possibly matching TRBD2 (5 bases). Per the germline V gene, CDR1 is SGHDT and CDR2 is YYEEEE. The CDR3 runs 15 residues. Between the trimmed V and J ends, which lost 1 base and 3 bases, there was a span of 14 bases. The DNA for the CDR3 is TGTGCCAGCAGCTTGTTTTCCGGGGTCAACTACGAGCAGTACTTC. This encodes CASSLFSGVNYEQYF.

The rearrangement uses TRBV6-2 or TRBV6-3 and TRBJ1-6, with no clear D. V was pared by 2 bases and J by 9 bases, with 5 bases between. CDR3 length: 12 amino acids. Germline-derived CDR1 and CDR2 are MNHEY and SVGEGT. The CDR3 coding sequence is TGTGCCAGCAGTTACATCGGTTCACCCCTCCACTTT. It specifies CASSYIGSPLHF.